The 8 T cell receptor beta chains listed next were all sequenced from one sample in a study of T-cell reconstitution after alpha-beta-depleted transplantation in children. Unique molecular identifiers were used to barcode this TCRbeta library. Via MiXCR, TCRdb re-called the PCR reads, giving one row per CDR3 protein. The sample includes about 440,000 distinct CDR3 sequences, approximately 42% of them seen just once. Sequencing was performed on PBMCs, taken before TCRalphabeta/CD19-depleted stem cell transplant. The receptor source for this set is a girl aged 2 to 10 with aplastic anemia, due to receive a stem cell transplant.

The J gene is TRBJ2-7, the V gene TRBV27; 10 positions match TRBD2. The CDR3 spans 20 residues. The germline gives CDR1 MNHEY, CDR2 SMNVEV (reference sequence). Trimming at V came to 0 bases and at J to 3 bases, leaving 17 bases not matched to a gene. The CDR3 DNA is TGTGCCAGCAGTTTATCGGCCAGCGCCAACCCTAGCGGGAGTCGCTACGAGCAGTACTTC. Translating gives CASSLSASANPSGSRYEQYF.

Many counts were recorded for this clonotype. The rearrangement uses TRBV18 and TRBJ2-3; D perhaps matches TRBD1 (6 bases). Germline V gene sequence: CDR1 KGHSH, CDR2 LQKENI. The length of the CDR3 is 15 residues. Between the trimmed V and J ends, which lost 2 bases and 1 base, there was a span of 10 bases. In DNA, the CDR3 is TGTGCCAGCTCACCAACGGACAGTGGCACAGATACGCAGTATTTT. Amino acids: CASSPTDSGTDTQYF.

The chain uses TRBV28 and TRBJ1-3, with D perhaps matching TRBD1 (5 bases). Germline V gene data show CDR1 as MDHEN and CDR2 as SYDVKM. V dropped 5 bases and J dropped 0 bases, with 17 bases sitting between them. The CDR3 is 17 amino acids. The chain's CDR3 is CASSHSGTANSGNTIYF. CDR3 sequence (DNA): TGTGCCAGCAGTCACTCCGGGACGGCTAACTCTGGAAACACCATATATTTT.

This chain connects TRBV7-2 to TRBJ1-5; D is undetermined. The CDR3 extends over 15 amino acids. Germline CDR1 and CDR2: SGHTA and FQGNSA. V shed 5 bases and J shed 4 bases, with 15 bases lying between them. The CDR3 sequence is CASSLRTTGNQPQHF. The CDR3 DNA reads TGTGCCAGCAGCCTCCGGACGACGGGGAATCAGCCCCAGCATTTT.

The table lists this clonotype with many counts. The chain combines TRBV20-1 with TRBJ2-7; 9 bases map to TRBD2. Per germline, CDR1 DFQATT and CDR2 SNEGSKA (reference sequence). The CDR3 length is 14 residues. V dropped 4 bases and J dropped 3; count of bases not matched to a gene: 7. This chain's CDR3 is CSAIGLAQDYEQYF. The CDR3 coding sequence is TGCAGTGCTATCGGACTAGCGCAAGACTACGAGCAGTACTTC.

This clonotype was recorded many times. V is TRBV7-2 and J is TRBJ2-7, with TRBD1 as a possible D gene (5 bases). Germline CDR1 and CDR2: SGHTA and FQGNSA. The CDR3 spans 15 residues. V lost 0 bases, J lost 6 bases, and 15 bases lay in between. The CDR3 DNA follows: TGTGCCAGCAGCTTAGCGCAGGGTTCCCCCCGCGAGCAGTACTTC. Translated, it gives CASSLAQGSPREQYF.

This chain joins TRBV7-8 and TRBJ2-1, with TRBD1 matching 9 bases. The CDR3 runs 16 residues. The V segment lost 7 bases and the J segment 9 bases; nucleotides outside the gene matches: 16. Germline V gene sequence: CDR1 SGHVS, CDR2 FQNEAQ. CDR3 protein: CASTRIWDRARGEQFF. CDR3 sequence (DNA): TGTGCCAGCACCCGAATCTGGGACAGGGCTCGTGGTGAGCAGTTCTTC.

V gene TRBV5-1 combines with J gene TRBJ2-3; TRBD2 agrees at 9 bases. Germline V CDR1 and CDR2: SGHRS, YFSETQ. Trimming cost V 2 bases and J 1 base; bases outside gene matches: 14. This CDR3 spans 19 amino acids. The DNA of the CDR3 is TGCGCCAGCAGCTTTGCTGGGTCGCCAGCGGGAGGCCGCACAGATACGCAGTATTTT. Protein sequence: CASSFAGSPAGGRTDTQYF.